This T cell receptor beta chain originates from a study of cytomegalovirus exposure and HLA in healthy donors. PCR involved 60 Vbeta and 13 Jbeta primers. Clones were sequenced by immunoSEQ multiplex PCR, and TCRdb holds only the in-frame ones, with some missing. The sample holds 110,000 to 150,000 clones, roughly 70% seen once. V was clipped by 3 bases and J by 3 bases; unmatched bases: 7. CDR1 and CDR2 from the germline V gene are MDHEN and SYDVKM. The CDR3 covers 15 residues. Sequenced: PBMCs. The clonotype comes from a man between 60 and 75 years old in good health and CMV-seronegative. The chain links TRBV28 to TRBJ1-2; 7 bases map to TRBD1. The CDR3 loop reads CASSFPRGTDYGYTF. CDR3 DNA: TGTGCCAGCAGTTTCCCTAGAGGGACAGACTATGGCTACACCTTC.